This is a list of T cell receptor beta chains from one sample in a study of blood T cell repertoires in COVID-19. Libraries were prepared by immunoSEQ multiplex PCR; TCRdb keeps only in-frame clonotypes and omits some of them. The sample has 130,000 to 150,000 clones, around four fifths seen once. Material: peripheral blood. The receptor source for this set is a woman aged 40 to 55 with active or convalescent COVID-19. The CDR3 runs from the conserved cysteine through the conserved F or W. A D gene is named only where the DNA matches it firmly.

j_call	v_call	d_call	cdr3_aa
TRBJ1-1	TRBV28	-	CASSLQGYTEAFF
TRBJ2-5	TRBV6-5	-	CASSYSRSGWETQYF
TRBJ2-2	TRBV15	-	CATSGRDPTGELFF
TRBJ1-1	TRBV28	TRBD1	CASSPGTGRWTEAFF
TRBJ1-2	TRBV14	-	CASSLAPHYGYTF
TRBJ2-1	TRBV28	TRBD2	CASSFASGFYNEQFF
TRBJ1-2	TRBV27	-	CASSFTENYGYTF
TRBJ1-6	TRBV27	-	CASRVQGRSSPLHF
TRBJ2-3	TRBV7-2	-	CASSLSQGMVADTQYF
TRBJ1-2	TRBV28	TRBD1	CASSRTGYGYTF
TRBJ2-1	TRBV10-3	TRBD2	CAIRGLAFGKNEQFF
TRBJ1-4	TRBV1	-	CTSSRNTGLRVNEKLFF
TRBJ2-1	TRBV4-3	TRBD2	CASSQGASGNFGEQFF
TRBJ1-2	TRBV30	-	CAWSPGGPTNYGYTF
TRBJ1-5	TRBV28	TRBD1	CASSAPDRLNQPQHF
TRBJ1-2	TRBV28	-	CASSLPIGPGGYTF
TRBJ1-1	TRBV7-2	-	CASSFRDSTEAFF
TRBJ1-2	TRBV6-4	-	CASSDSVSRHRCGYTF
TRBJ2-3	TRBV10-3	TRBD2	CAISDRGGTLSTDTQYF
TRBJ1-2	TRBV27	TRBD1	CASSWGQGAGGYTF
TRBJ2-1	TRBV11-3	-	CASSEHANEQFF
TRBJ2-1	TRBV7-2	TRBD2	CASSFPVTSGRGNEQFF
TRBJ1-4	TRBV29-1	-	CSAAGGGRRDEKLFF
TRBJ1-1	TRBV6-2/TRBV6-3	-	CASGRLGSEAFF
TRBJ1-1	TRBV5-6	-	CASSLKGGPNTEAFF
TRBJ1-3	TRBV30	TRBD1	CAWTWTGTAGNTIYF
TRBJ2-1	TRBV28	TRBD1	CASTSGTGSYNEQFF
TRBJ1-2	TRBV11-2	TRBD1	CASSFDRGRGYTF
TRBJ1-2	TRBV6-5	-	CASSYSGRIGGYTF
TRBJ2-3	TRBV9	TRBD2	CASSARGDSAVDTQYF
TRBJ1-3	TRBV7-2	-	CASSILFTGSGNTIYF
TRBJ2-2	TRBV27	TRBD2	CASSIEGGREGHGGELFF
TRBJ1-1	TRBV7-9	TRBD1	CASSLSKGANTEAFF
TRBJ1-1	TRBV28	-	CASNPTGIVYGTEAFF
TRBJ2-7	TRBV6-4	TRBD2	CASSQLAGGRYEQYF
TRBJ2-4	TRBV6-5	TRBD2	CASSLGTRGNIQYF
TRBJ1-2	TRBV19	-	CASTLEGVYGYTF
TRBJ1-1	TRBV10-2	-	CASSEQGIRAEAFF
TRBJ1-2	TRBV2	-	CASSEGGRDGYTF
TRBJ1-3	TRBV14	-	CASSQDRGSGNTIYF
TRBJ1-2	TRBV6-5	TRBD1	CASSYSGGSWGYTF
TRBJ1-4	TRBV19	-	CASSPWTATNEKLFF
TRBJ1-1	TRBV29-1	-	CSASIGSGGFAFF
TRBJ2-2	TRBV18	TRBD1	CASSAGTGDTGELFF
TRBJ1-5	TRBV28	-	CASSSSYWNQPQHF
TRBJ2-7	TRBV12-3/TRBV12-4	-	CASSFGVKYEQYF
TRBJ1-5	TRBV15	TRBD1	CATSTRTGFQPQHF
TRBJ1-2	TRBV6-2/TRBV6-3	TRBD1	CASSRLDRGYGYTF
TRBJ1-6	TRBV18	-	CASSRAERASSPLHF
TRBJ2-3	TRBV2	TRBD2	CASKRREGPDTQYF
TRBJ2-7	TRBV9	-	CASSVEEGSYEQYF
TRBJ2-3	TRBV6-1	-	CASSEGTISTDTQYF
TRBJ2-7	TRBV19	-	CASSISTVSYEQYF
TRBJ1-5	TRBV2	TRBD1	CASSEVLSGGIGNQPQHF
TRBJ1-2	TRBV15	TRBD1	CATSSPTGDYGYTF
TRBJ1-4	TRBV5-4	TRBD1	CASSRQTGGNEKLFF
TRBJ1-5	TRBV10-2	-	CASRPGGRGDQPQHF